The 28 T cell receptor beta chains below come from one sample, sequenced in a study of Ad26.COV2.S vaccination and SARS-CoV-2 variants. Repertoires were generated with immunoSEQ multiplex PCR, while TCRdb's copy carries only in-frame clones and drops some. The sample lists roughly 700,000 clones; roughly nine tenths were seen once. The sample's treatment: around 19 received Ad26.COV2.S at low or high dose, single or two shots; several received placebo; per-sample allocation not given. After the first vaccine or placebo injection, samples were drawn on day 63. Sample: peripheral blood, taken in a trial of Ad26.COV2.S vaccine versus placebo. The receptors derive from a person between 18 and 59 years old who received the Ad26.COV2.S COVID-19 vaccine or a placebo.

As concerns this clone: In the same sample, other DNA sequences code for this CDR3. The chain uses TRBV5-1 and TRBJ1-5, with D uncertain. The CDR3 length is 15 residues. Germline CDR1 reads SGHRS; CDR2 reads YFSETQ. Trimming stripped 2 bases from V and 0 bases from J, with 9 bases between. CDR3 region: CASSLRGDSNQPQHF. The CDR3 coding sequence is TGCGCCAGCAGCTTACGAGGAGATAGCAATCAGCCCCAGCATTTT.

The CDR3 coding sequence is TGTGCCAGCACTGACAATTTAAACATTCAGTACTTC. Translated: CASTDNLNIQYF. The chain uses TRBV2 and TRBJ2-4, with D uncertain. Deletions cut 7 bases from V and 6 bases from J, with 10 bases between. The germline CDR1 and CDR2 sequences are SNHLY and FYNNEI. The CDR3 covers 12 residues.

The chain has TRBV2 and TRBJ2-5, with TRBD2 matching over 11 bases. The CDR3 is 16 residues long. The V gene end was trimmed by 6 bases and the J gene end by 5 bases; junction bases not matched to a gene: 11. Germline V lookup: CDR1 SNHLY, CDR2 FYNNEI. The CDR3 coding sequence is TGTGCCAGCAGCTCCGGGACTAGCGGATGGATGGAGACCCAGTACTTC. Protein product: CASSSGTSGWMETQYF.

J is TRBJ1-4 and V is TRBV9; D unresolved. This CDR3 has 12 amino acids. Trimming removed 3 bases at V and 8 bases at J, with 8 bases between. Per the germline V gene, CDR1 is SGDLS and CDR2 is YYNGEE. CDR3 protein: CASSAADEKLFF. For the CDR3, the DNA is TGTGCCAGCAGCGCAGCCGACGAAAAACTGTTTTTT.

The V call is TRBV7-2, the J call TRBJ2-7; tentative D call: TRBD1 (5 bases). The CDR3 runs to 14 residues. V lost 3 bases, J lost 3 bases, and 12 bases lay in between. CDR1 and CDR2 (germline): SGHTA, FQGNSA. The chain's CDR3 is CASSFRGRVYEQYF. The CDR3 DNA is TGTGCCAGCAGCTTTCGAGGCAGGGTCTACGAGCAGTACTTC.

V and J are TRBV6-5 and TRBJ2-5; a possible D gene is TRBD1 (5 bases). V was trimmed by 0 bases and J by 0 bases, leaving 11 bases between them. CDR1 is MNHEY and CDR2 is SVGAGI in the germline V gene. The CDR3 length is 16 residues. The CDR3 is CASSYSKAGYQETQYF. The CDR3 DNA is TGTGCCAGCAGTTACTCGAAAGCAGGGTACCAAGAGACCCAGTACTTC.

In DNA, the CDR3 is TGTGCCAGCACCAGAAGGTATTACACTAATGAAAAACTGTTTTTT. As protein: CASTRRYYTNEKLFF. V usage is TRBV7-4 and J usage is TRBJ1-4; no definite D call. V dropped 7 bases and J dropped 2 bases, with 14 bases sitting between them. Germline assignment: CDR1 SGHVT and CDR2 SQSDAQ. CDR3 length: 15 residues.

The V and J genes are TRBV11-2 and TRBJ1-3; 7 bases agree with TRBD1. This CDR3 is built from 16 residues. Germline CDR1 SGHAT, CDR2 FQNNGV. After removal of 5 bases from V and 4 bases from J, the junction contained 11 bases not matched to a gene. CDR3 sequence: CASSPNGQAAGNTIYF. Here the CDR3 DNA reads TGTGCCAGCAGCCCTAACGGACAGGCCGCAGGAAACACCATATATTTT.

The J gene is TRBJ2-1, the V gene TRBV4-2; the D is unclear. Germline V gene sequence: CDR1 LGHNA, CDR2 YNFKEQ. The CDR3 is made up of 13 amino acids. Between the trimmed V and J ends, which lost 10 bases and 0 bases, there was a span of 10 bases. CDR3 sequence reads: CATSVSSYNEQFF. CDR3 coding DNA: TGTGCCACCTCGGTGAGCTCCTACAATGAGCAGTTCTTC.

The chain is built from TRBV30 and TRBJ2-1, with D tentatively TRBD2 (5 bases). V was clipped by 5 bases and J by 7 bases, with 15 bases between them. The CDR3 sequence is 13 residues long. Germline CDR1 and CDR2: GTSNPN and SVGIG (reference sequence). The chain's CDR3 is CAWAHRDLNEQFF. For the CDR3, the DNA is TGTGCCTGGGCTCACCGGGATTTAAATGAGCAGTTCTTC.

The V call is TRBV3-1 (or the pseudogene TRBV3-2), the J call TRBJ2-1, with TRBD2 matching 12 bases. Per the germline V gene, CDR1 is LGHDT and CDR2 is YNNKEL (reference sequence). This CDR3 contains 13 residues. J was trimmed by 4 bases and V by 8 bases; bases with no gene match: 0. In DNA form, the CDR3 reads TGTGCCAGCGGACTAGCGGGATACAATGAGCAGTTCTTC. Amino acid sequence: CASGLAGYNEQFF.

In this sample, this clone turned up once. This chain links TRBV30 with TRBJ2-6, with D unresolved. V dropped 3 bases and J dropped 2 bases, with 14 bases sitting between them. Per germline, CDR1 GTSNPN and CDR2 SVGIG (reference sequence). The CDR3 runs to 16 residues. The CDR3 loop reads CAWSVVRRPGANVLTF. As DNA, the CDR3 is TGTGCCTGGAGCGTCGTTAGGCGACCTGGGGCCAACGTCCTGACTTTC. Full variable domain (outside the CDR3, taken from reference TRBV30 and TRBJ2-6): SQTIHQWPATLVQPVGSPLSLECTVEGTSNPNLYWYRQAAGRGLQLLFYSVGIGQISSEVPQNLSASRPQDRQFILSSKKLLLSDSGFYLCAWSVVRRPGANVLTFGAGSRLTVL.

The chain has TRBV6-5 and TRBJ2-7, with D uncertain. V lost 2 bases to trimming and J lost 2 bases, with 13 bases between them. The CDR3 is made up of 15 amino acids. CDR1 and CDR2 from the germline V gene are MNHEY and SVGAGI. CDR3 sequence (DNA): TGTGCCAGCAGTTACCAGGAGCCTTCCGCCTACGAGCAGTACTTC. As protein: CASSYQEPSAYEQYF.

Of note for this clone: Other DNA sequences in the same sample also yield this CDR3. The rearrangement joins TRBV5-6 to TRBJ2-1, with D uncertain. From germline, CDR1 is SGHDT and CDR2 YYEEEE. The ends were cut back, 0 bases at V and 7 bases at J, with 2 bases in the middle. The CDR3 sequence is 11 residues long. CDR3 DNA sequence: TGTGCCAGCAGCTTGGGAAATGAGCAGTTCTTC. Protein product: CASSLGNEQFF.

Points on this clone: Different DNA sequences within this sample yield the same CDR3. The rearrangement uses TRBV5-1 and TRBJ2-1; no firm D call. The CDR3 runs 15 residues. Germline CDR1 and CDR2: SGHRS and YFSETQ. V lost 0 bases to trimming and J lost 1 base, with 8 bases between them. The CDR3 DNA reads TGCGCCAGCAGCTTGGTCGGCGGTTCCTACAATGAGCAGTTCTTC. Amino acids: CASSLVGGSYNEQFF. Complete variable domain (other parts from reference TRBV5-1 and TRBJ2-1): KAGVTQTPRYLIKTRGQQVTLSCSPISGHRSVSWYQQTPGQGLQFLFEYFSETQRNKGNFPGRFSGRQFSNSRSEMNVSTLELGDSALYLCASSLVGGSYNEQFFGPGTRLTVL.

This clone was found a few times. The gene calls are TRBV25-1 and TRBJ2-7; 9 bases fit TRBD1. Trimming at V came to 4 bases and at J to 3 bases, leaving 7 bases not matched to a gene. The CDR3 has 15 residues. Germline lookup yields CDR1 MGHDK and CDR2 SYGVNS. The CDR3 loop reads CASSVPGQGYYEQYF. The CDR3 DNA reads TGTGCCAGCAGTGTCCCGGGACAGGGCTACTACGAGCAGTACTTC.

J is TRBJ2-6 and V is TRBV14; no clear D gene. Germline values: CDR1 SGHDN, CDR2 FVKESK. The CDR3 spans 13 residues. V was cut by 2 bases and J by 2 bases, with 1 base left in between. The CDR3 DNA reads as TGTGCCAGCAGCCAACCTGGGGCCAACGTCCTGACTTTC. Its protein product is CASSQPGANVLTF.

This chain joins TRBV2 and TRBJ1-1, with a possible D match to TRBD1 (6 bases). Germline V gene data show CDR1 as SNHLY and CDR2 as FYNNEI. V was cut by 2 bases and J by 4 bases, with 11 bases left in between. The CDR3 length is 14 residues. CDR3 amino acids: CASSELGGGTEAFF. CDR3 coding DNA: TGTGCCAGCAGTGAACTTGGGGGCGGCACTGAAGCTTTCTTT.

The V call is TRBV5-1, the J call TRBJ1-6; maybe TRBD1 (6 bases). V lost 1 base, J lost 4 bases, and 6 bases lay in between. Germline values: CDR1 SGHRS, CDR2 YFSETQ. CDR3 size: 14 residues. The CDR3 region has the DNA TGCGCCAGCAGCTTGACAGGGTATAATTCACCCCTCCACTTT. This encodes CASSLTGYNSPLHF.

The rearrangement uses TRBV3-1 (or the pseudogene TRBV3-2) and TRBJ2-3; 7 nucleotides line up with TRBD1. This CDR3 contains 14 residues. CDR1 LGHDT and CDR2 YNNKEL come from the germline V gene (reference sequence). With V trimmed by 0 bases and J by 14 bases, 11 bases remained unmatched. In DNA form, the CDR3 reads TGTGCCAGCAGCCAAGATCAGGGGGACCGTCTTCTGTATTTT. Translation: CASSQDQGDRLLYF.

The genes are TRBV4-2 and TRBJ1-5; D may be TRBD1 (6 bases). With 4 bases removed from V and 9 bases from J, the gap between germline ends came to 22 bases. The V gene's germline CDR1 is LGHNA and CDR2 YNFKEQ. This CDR3 contains 16 residues. The CDR3 DNA follows: TGTGCCAGCAGCCTCAGTGCGGACAGCTTCCTTCGGCCCCAGCATTTT. As protein: CASSLSADSFLRPQHF.

This CDR3 is CASSFRGGAGETQYF. The CDR3 bases are TGTGCCAGCAGCTTTCGCGGGGGGGCGGGAGAGACCCAGTACTTC. V and J are TRBV7-2 and TRBJ2-5; 9 bases line up with TRBD2. This CDR3 has 15 residues. From germline, CDR1 is SGHTA and CDR2 FQGNSA. With V trimmed by 3 bases and J by 4 bases, 6 bases remained unmatched.

This chain connects TRBV19 to TRBJ1-5, with no clear D. Between the trimmed V and J ends, which lost 2 bases and 3 bases, there was a span of 8 bases. The length of the CDR3 is 14 residues. The germline V gene has CDR1 LNHDA and CDR2 SQIVND (reference sequence). The CDR3 protein is CASSITAINQPQHF. CDR3 DNA sequence: TGTGCCAGTAGTATAACAGCCATCAATCAGCCCCAGCATTTT.

V gene TRBV7-9 combines with J gene TRBJ1-3; the D is unclear. The CDR3 extends over 10 amino acids. Trimming removed 8 bases from V and 4 bases from J, with 3 bases in between. Germline V gives CDR1 SEHNR, CDR2 FQNEAQ (reference sequence). The CDR3 region is CASDGNTIYF. In DNA, the CDR3 is TGTGCCAGCGACGGAAACACCATATATTTT.

The J gene is TRBJ2-7, the V gene TRBV10-3; D uncertain. V lost 4 bases to trimming and J lost 0 bases, with 13 bases between them. From germline, CDR1 is ENHRY and CDR2 SYGVKD. There are 15 residues in the CDR3. CDR3 residues: CAISVSPQASYEQYF. The CDR3 coding sequence is TGTGCCATCAGTGTCTCCCCTCAAGCCTCCTACGAGCAGTACTTC.

This chain joins TRBV12-3 or TRBV12-4 and TRBJ1-1; 7 bases agree with TRBD1. The CDR3 extends over 12 amino acids. J lost 7 bases, V lost 6 bases, and 5 bases had no gene match. For the CDR3, the DNA is TGTGCCAGCAGGCTACAGGGGAGTGAAGCTTTCTTT. Translating gives CASRLQGSEAFF.

This clone was counted a single time. This sequence joins TRBV4-3 and TRBJ1-5; D might be TRBD1 (6 bases). CDR1 LGHNA and CDR2 YSLEER come from the germline V gene. There are 15 residues in the CDR3. Trimming removed 0 bases at V and 9 bases at J, with 15 bases between. The CDR3 region is CASSQELTGGRPQHF. DNA for the CDR3: TGCGCCAGCAGCCAAGAACTTACGGGGGGCAGGCCCCAGCATTTT.

The chain couples TRBV7-2 to TRBJ2-7; D tentatively fits TRBD1 or TRBD2 (5 bases each). Germline V gene lookup returns CDR1 SGHTA and CDR2 FQGNSA. Trimming left V 5 bases short and J 3 bases short, with 23 bases between. The CDR3 covers 17 residues. Written as DNA, the CDR3 is TGTGCCAGCAGCCCGCTTTCCGGGACGGGAACTAACTACGAGCAGTACTTC. This sequence encodes CASSPLSGTGTNYEQYF.